This T cell receptor beta chain was recovered during a study of shared clonotypes between healthy human individuals. Study-level findings and limits: Richness estimates generally favored naive over memory subsets.

Points on this clone: As yet, its antigen is unknown.

The method was immunoSEQ multiplex PCR; TCRdb's version includes in-frame clones alone and lacks a portion of them. The sample has over 850,000 clones, around 82% seen once. Trimming took off 3 bases at V and 10 bases at J, with 21 bases between the two ends. In germline, CDR1 is MGHRA, CDR2 YSYEKL. The length of the CDR3 is 15 residues. Sequencing input: memory CD4+ T cells from PBMCs. Subset specified: CD45RA-negative fraction. This sequence joins TRBV4-1 and TRBJ1-2; TRBD1 might be the D (5 bases). The source is a man between 18 and 29 years old in good health. Some clones in this sample may be carry-over from other donors' samples. The CDR3 loop is CASSQGRQRGLDYTF. DNA of the CDR3: TGCGCCAGCAGCCAGGGAAGACAGAGAGGTTTAGACTACACCTTC.